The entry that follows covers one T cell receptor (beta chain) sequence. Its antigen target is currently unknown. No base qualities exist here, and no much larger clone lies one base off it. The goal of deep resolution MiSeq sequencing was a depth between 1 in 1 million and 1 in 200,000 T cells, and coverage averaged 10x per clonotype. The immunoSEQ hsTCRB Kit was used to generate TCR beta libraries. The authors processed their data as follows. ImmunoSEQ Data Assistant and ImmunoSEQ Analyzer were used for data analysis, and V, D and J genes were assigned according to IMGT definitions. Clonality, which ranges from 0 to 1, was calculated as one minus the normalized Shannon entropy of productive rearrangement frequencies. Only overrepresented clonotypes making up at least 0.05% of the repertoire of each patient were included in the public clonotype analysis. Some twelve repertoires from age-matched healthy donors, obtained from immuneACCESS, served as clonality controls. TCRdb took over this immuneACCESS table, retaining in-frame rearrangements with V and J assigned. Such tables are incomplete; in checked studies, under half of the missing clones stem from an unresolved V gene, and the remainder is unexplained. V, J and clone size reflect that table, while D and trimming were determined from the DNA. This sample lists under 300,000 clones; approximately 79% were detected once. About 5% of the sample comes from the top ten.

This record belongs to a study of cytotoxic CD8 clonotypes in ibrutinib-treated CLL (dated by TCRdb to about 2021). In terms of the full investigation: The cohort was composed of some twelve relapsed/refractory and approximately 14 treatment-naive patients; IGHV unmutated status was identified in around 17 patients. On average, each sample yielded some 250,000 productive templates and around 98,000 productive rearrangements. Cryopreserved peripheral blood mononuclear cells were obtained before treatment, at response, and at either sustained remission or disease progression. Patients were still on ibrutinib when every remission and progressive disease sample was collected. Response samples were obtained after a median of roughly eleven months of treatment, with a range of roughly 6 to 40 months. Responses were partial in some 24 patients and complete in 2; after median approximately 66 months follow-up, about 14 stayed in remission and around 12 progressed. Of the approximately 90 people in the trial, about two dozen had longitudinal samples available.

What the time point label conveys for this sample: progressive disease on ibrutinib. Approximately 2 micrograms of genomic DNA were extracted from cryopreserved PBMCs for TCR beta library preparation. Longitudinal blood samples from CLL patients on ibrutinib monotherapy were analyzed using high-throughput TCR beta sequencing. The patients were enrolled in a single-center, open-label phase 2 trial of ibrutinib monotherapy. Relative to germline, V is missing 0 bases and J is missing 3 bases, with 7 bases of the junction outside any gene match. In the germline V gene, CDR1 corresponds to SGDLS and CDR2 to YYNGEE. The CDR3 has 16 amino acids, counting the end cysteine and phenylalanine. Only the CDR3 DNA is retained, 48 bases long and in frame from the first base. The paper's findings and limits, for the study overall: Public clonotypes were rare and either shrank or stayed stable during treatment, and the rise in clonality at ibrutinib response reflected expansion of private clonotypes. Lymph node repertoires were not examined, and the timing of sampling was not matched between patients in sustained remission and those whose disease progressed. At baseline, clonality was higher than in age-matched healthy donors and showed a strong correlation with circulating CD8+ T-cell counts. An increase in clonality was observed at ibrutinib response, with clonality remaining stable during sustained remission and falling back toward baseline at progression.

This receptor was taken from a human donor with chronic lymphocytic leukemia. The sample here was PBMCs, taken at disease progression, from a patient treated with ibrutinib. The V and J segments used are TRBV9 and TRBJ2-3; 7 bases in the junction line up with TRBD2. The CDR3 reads CASSVDGGSVTDTQYF. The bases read TGTGCCAGCAGCGTAGATGGCGGGAGTGTGACAGATACGCAGTATTTT.